This is a list of T cell receptor beta chains from one sample in a study of cytomegalovirus exposure and HLA in healthy donors. Generated by immunoSEQ multiplex PCR, the TCRdb table keeps only in-frame clones and is missing some. The table includes 90,000 or so clones, roughly 80% detected once. Sequenced input: PBMCs. The receptors here all came from a man between 25 and 39 years old in good health and CMV-seropositive. CDR3s include the opening cysteine and the closing phenylalanine or tryptophan. Each record gives: CDR3 protein, J gene, V gene, clone size. Only some rows state a clone size, as once, few, many or a class for expanded clones.

CDR3: CASTSGGYGYTF
J: TRBJ1-2
V: TRBV27
size: NA

CDR3: CASSLGQGAYEQYF
J: TRBJ2-7
V: TRBV27
size: once

CDR3: CAWTMLRAGDTQYF
J: TRBJ2-3
V: TRBV30
size: NA

CDR3: CASRPAGAWETQYF
J: TRBJ2-5
V: TRBV5-1
size: NA

CDR3: CATSRVTGGRSWGAYEQYF
J: TRBJ2-7
V: TRBV15
size: NA

CDR3: CASSFGTLDRANQPQHF
J: TRBJ1-5
V: TRBV28
size: NA

CDR3: CASSRKGDASQRGYTF
J: TRBJ1-2
V: TRBV4-2
size: NA

CDR3: CTSSQSGRAQETQYF
J: TRBJ2-5
V: TRBV1
size: NA

CDR3: CASSSNRGMNTEAFF
J: TRBJ1-1
V: TRBV11-2
size: NA

CDR3: CASSSWTSGNEQFF
J: TRBJ2-1
V: TRBV27
size: NA

CDR3: CAWSVADRGSGNTIYF
J: TRBJ1-3
V: TRBV30
size: few

CDR3: CSSPGQGVTQYF
J: TRBJ2-5
V: TRBV29-1
size: NA

CDR3: CASSLGQGNQPQHF
J: TRBJ1-5
V: TRBV13
size: NA

CDR3: CASSLMTGTSGSYEQYF
J: TRBJ2-7
V: TRBV28
size: NA

CDR3: CASSTTDGELFF
J: TRBJ2-2
V: TRBV19
size: few

CDR3: CSVATYSSEQYF
J: TRBJ2-7
V: TRBV29-1
size: NA

CDR3: CSVGALSGVTEAFF
J: TRBJ1-1
V: TRBV29-1
size: NA

CDR3: CASSPPREVNEQFF
J: TRBJ2-1
V: TRBV18
size: NA

CDR3: CASTLVSSNNEQFF
J: TRBJ2-1
V: TRBV28
size: once

CDR3: CASSEPGQGAHNYGYTF
J: TRBJ1-2
V: TRBV25-1
size: NA

CDR3: CASGTERERSNEQFF
J: TRBJ2-1
V: TRBV10-3
size: NA

CDR3: CASSSGTSTDTQYF
J: TRBJ2-3
V: TRBV5-4
size: NA

CDR3: CASSHPTSGRNTDTQYF
J: TRBJ2-3
V: TRBV4-1
size: NA

CDR3: CASGGQGNTEAFF
J: TRBJ1-1
V: TRBV27
size: NA

CDR3: CASSSPGTGGIYEQYF
J: TRBJ2-7
V: TRBV28
size: once

CDR3: CASSEIDTPGSAFF
J: TRBJ1-1
V: TRBV6-1
size: few

CDR3: CASSRAGTGGLRQPQHF
J: TRBJ1-5
V: TRBV7-9
size: NA

CDR3: CASRDRSGGNSPLHF
J: TRBJ1-6
V: TRBV2
size: NA

CDR3: CASSTGSGRATDTQYF
J: TRBJ2-3
V: TRBV19
size: NA

CDR3: CASSSQRTGNTIYF
J: TRBJ1-3
V: TRBV5-5
size: NA

CDR3: CATSREPGTGNTIYF
J: TRBJ1-3
V: TRBV15
size: NA

CDR3: CASIPSRPGAEAFF
J: TRBJ1-1
V: TRBV28
size: few

CDR3: CASSEWGQGASERERNEQFF
J: TRBJ2-1
V: TRBV10-1
size: NA

CDR3: CSASVGQGAGEQYF
J: NA
V: TRBV29-1
size: NA

CDR3: CASSRTGMNTEAFF
J: TRBJ1-1
V: TRBV19
size: NA

CDR3: CASSLRPDRVNTEAFF
J: TRBJ1-1
V: TRBV5-5
size: NA

CDR3: CASSGGLGGEQFF
J: TRBJ2-1
V: TRBV2
size: NA

CDR3: CASSFAGSSEGEYF
J: TRBJ2-3
V: TRBV5-5
size: NA

CDR3: CASSEYGQSNTEAFF
J: TRBJ1-1
V: TRBV25-1
size: NA

CDR3: CASSEWANTGELFF
J: TRBJ2-2
V: TRBV25-1
size: NA

CDR3: CASSYGGRNQPQHF
J: TRBJ1-5
V: TRBV6-5
size: NA

CDR3: CASSWPGLDDTSTDTQYF
J: TRBJ2-3
V: TRBV5-4
size: NA

CDR3: CASSFGTGVTEAFF
J: TRBJ1-1
V: TRBV5-1
size: NA

CDR3: CASSPAGSYEQYF
J: TRBJ2-7
V: TRBV7-2
size: NA

CDR3: CASTRVRGRENTEAFF
J: TRBJ1-1
V: TRBV2
size: few

CDR3: CASSIGTGTSNQPQHF
J: TRBJ1-5
V: TRBV7-9
size: NA

CDR3: CAWSVVRAFSYNEQFF
J: TRBJ2-1
V: TRBV30
size: NA

CDR3: CASSPYWQGGSLHTEAFF
J: TRBJ1-1
V: TRBV7-6
size: NA

CDR3: CASSDSDTYEQYF
J: TRBJ2-7
V: TRBV10-1
size: once

CDR3: CASSLGAAGVTYEQYF
J: TRBJ2-7
V: TRBV14
size: NA